This TCR beta chain emerged from a study of T cell changes during pregnancy in multiple sclerosis. Trimming at V came to 6 bases and at J to 12 bases, leaving 11 bases not matched to a gene. The germline V gene encodes CDR1 MNHNY and CDR2 SVGAGI (reference sequence). The CDR3 is 15 amino acids. The data were produced by immunoSEQ multiplex PCR, yet TCRdb's version contains in-frame clones alone and is incomplete. The table includes roughly 55,000 clones, about 90% detected once. This clonotype originated in a female donor in good health, enrolled as a control in a pregnancy study. The genes are TRBV6-6 and TRBJ2-1; 13 bases agree with TRBD2. Sequencing was performed on CD4+ T cells from peripheral blood mononuclear cells, taken after pregnancy. In DNA form, the CDR3 reads TGTGCCAGCAGCCCTACTAGCGGGGGGGCAAGTTGGCAGTTCTTC. Amino acids: CASSPTSGGASWQFF.